This TCR beta chain was found in a study of T cells in Graves' hyperthyroidism and ophthalmopathy. This clonotype showed up many times. Its specificity is unknown. CDR1 and CDR2 (germline): GTSNPN, SVGIG (reference sequence). This CDR3 has 11 residues. V was clipped by 3 bases and J by 11 bases, with 12 bases between them. Points from the study as a whole: The model identified upcoming ophthalmopathy a median approximately six months ahead of onset.

Enrolled ophthalmopathy patients presented with a Clinical Activity Score of at least 3, a NOSPECS grade of at least 4, and disease duration under 3 months. Patients were excluded because of uncontrolled infection, other autoimmune disease, pregnancy or lactation. Researchers amplified the TCR beta CDR3 regions from RNA transcripts. First-round RT-PCR with HTBI primers amplified the TCR CDR3 region. TCRdb itself ran the multiplex PCR reads through MiXCR, one entry per CDR3 protein. This table has 560,000 or so distinct CDR3 sequences, roughly 21% appearing once. Sequenced input: blood. The J gene is TRBJ2-3, the V gene TRBV30; no firm D call. The TCR sequence derives from a man in his forties or fifties with Graves' ophthalmopathy. CDR3 in amino acids: CAWSILHEQYF. CDR3 nucleotides: TGTGCCTGGAGCATACTGCACGAGCAGTATTTT.